Detailed here is one T cell receptor beta chain. Antigen specificity is unknown. This entry is derived from a study of regulatory T cells in long-lasting Graves disease. Whole-study results and caveats: Compared with new cases, persistent Graves' patients showed reduced TCR diversity.

CDR1 is LNHDA, CDR2 SQIVND, per germline (reference sequence). This CDR3 is built from 13 residues. V lost 7 bases and J lost 8; bases outside the gene matches: 8. Researchers made TCR beta libraries by using iRepertoire HTBI primers and running Arm-PCR on CDR3 regions. A single record per CDR3 protein comes from TCRdb applying MiXCR to the multiplex PCR reads. The data show fewer than 650,000 distinct CDR3 sequences, 15% to 20% seen once. Time point in this sample: newly diagnosed GD, antithyroid drugs for less than 3 months. The TCR library was prepared using RNA isolated from PBMCs. These data were likewise used in another study, on T cells in Graves' hyperthyroidism and ophthalmopathy. From that study: Clinical symptoms, serum thyroxine, TRAb, thyroid ultrasound and orbital computed tomography established diagnosis. Onset of ophthalmopathy came a median 6.5 months after the model predicted it.

V and J are TRBV19 and TRBJ1-2, with 9 bases fitting TRBD1. Sequencing was performed on peripheral blood mononuclear cells (PBMCs), taken at new diagnosis, from a patient treated with antithyroid drugs. This clonotype was sampled from a woman aged 25 to 39 with Graves disease. The CDR3 protein is CASTGQGLGGYTF. CDR3 bases: TGTGCCAGTACCGGACAGGGGTTGGGAGGCTACACCTTC.